This T cell receptor beta chain was profiled in a study of blood T cell repertoires in COVID-19. Trimming at V came to 2 bases and at J to 7 bases, leaving 12 bases not matched to a gene. The CDR3 sequence is 16 residues long. Germline lookup yields CDR1 MNHEY and CDR2 SMNVEV (reference sequence). The repertoire was sequenced with immunoSEQ multiplex PCR; TCRdb's copy has only in-frame clones and lacks some. This table has 350,000 to 550,000 clones, 75% to 90% appearing once. The origin of this receptor is a woman in her 30s with acute or convalescent COVID-19. The sequenced sample was peripheral blood. V and J are TRBV27 and TRBJ2-3; 7 nucleotides match TRBD2. CDR3 sequence (DNA): TGTGCCAGCAGTTTAATATGGGGGGGGGTCACGAATACGCAGTATTTT. Its protein is CASSLIWGGVTNTQYF.